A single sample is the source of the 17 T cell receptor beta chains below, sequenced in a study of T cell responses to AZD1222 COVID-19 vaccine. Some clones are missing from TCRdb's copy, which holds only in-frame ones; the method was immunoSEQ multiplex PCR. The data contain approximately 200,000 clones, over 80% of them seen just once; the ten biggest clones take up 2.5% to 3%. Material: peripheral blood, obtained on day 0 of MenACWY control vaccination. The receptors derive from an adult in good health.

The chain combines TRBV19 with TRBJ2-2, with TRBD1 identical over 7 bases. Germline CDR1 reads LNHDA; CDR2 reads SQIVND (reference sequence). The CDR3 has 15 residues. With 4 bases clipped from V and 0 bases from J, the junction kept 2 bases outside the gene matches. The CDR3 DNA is TGTGCCAGTAGTACGGGACAGTCGAACACCGGGGAGCTGTTTTTT. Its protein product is CASSTGQSNTGELFF.

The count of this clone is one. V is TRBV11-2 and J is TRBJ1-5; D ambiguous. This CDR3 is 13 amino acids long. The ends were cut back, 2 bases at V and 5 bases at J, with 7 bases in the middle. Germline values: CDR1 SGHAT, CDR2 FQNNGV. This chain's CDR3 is CASSLLADQPQHF. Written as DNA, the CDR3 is TGTGCCAGCAGCTTATTGGCCGATCAGCCCCAGCATTTT.

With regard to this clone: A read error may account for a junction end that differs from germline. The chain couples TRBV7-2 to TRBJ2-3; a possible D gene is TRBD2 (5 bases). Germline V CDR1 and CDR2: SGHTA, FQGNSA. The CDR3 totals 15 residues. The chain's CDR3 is CASRLAESGTDTQYF. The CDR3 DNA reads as TGTGCCAGCAGATTAGCCGAATCGGGGACAGATACGCAGTATTTT.

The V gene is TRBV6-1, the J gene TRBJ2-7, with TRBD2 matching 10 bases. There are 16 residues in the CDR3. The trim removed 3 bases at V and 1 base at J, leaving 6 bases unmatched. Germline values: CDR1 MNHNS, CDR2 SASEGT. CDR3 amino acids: CASSDAGTSDSYEQYF. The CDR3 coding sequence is TGTGCCAGCAGTGACGCCGGGACTAGCGATTCCTACGAGCAGTACTTC.

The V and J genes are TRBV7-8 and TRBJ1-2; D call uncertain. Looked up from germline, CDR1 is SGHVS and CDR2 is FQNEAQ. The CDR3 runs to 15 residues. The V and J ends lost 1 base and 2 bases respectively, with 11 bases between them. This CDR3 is CASSLEGGINYGYTF. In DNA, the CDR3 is TGTGCCAGCAGCTTAGAGGGAGGAATAAACTATGGCTACACCTTC.

The DNA of the CDR3 is TGTGCCAGCAGTTTAAGGCCAGGGGAGCCGTCCTACAATGAGCAGTTCTTC. This sequence encodes CASSLRPGEPSYNEQFF. The V and J genes are TRBV28 and TRBJ2-1; maybe TRBD1 (6 bases). This CDR3 region has 17 residues. The V and J ends lost 2 bases and 1 base respectively, with 15 bases between them. Germline V gene data show CDR1 as MDHEN and CDR2 as SYDVKM.

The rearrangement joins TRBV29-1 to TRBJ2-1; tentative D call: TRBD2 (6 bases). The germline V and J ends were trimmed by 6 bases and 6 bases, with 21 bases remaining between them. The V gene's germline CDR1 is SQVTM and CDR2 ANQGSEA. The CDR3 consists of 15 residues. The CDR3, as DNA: TGCAGCGTCAGGAAGGGCACGGGAGCTAGCAATGAGCAGTTCTTC. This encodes CSVRKGTGASNEQFF.

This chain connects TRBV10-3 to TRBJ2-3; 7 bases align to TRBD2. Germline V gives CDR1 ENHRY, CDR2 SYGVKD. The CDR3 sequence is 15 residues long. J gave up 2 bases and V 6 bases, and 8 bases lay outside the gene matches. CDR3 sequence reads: CAIRKGLSDTDTQYF. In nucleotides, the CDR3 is TGTGCCATCAGGAAGGGACTATCCGACACAGATACGCAGTATTTT.

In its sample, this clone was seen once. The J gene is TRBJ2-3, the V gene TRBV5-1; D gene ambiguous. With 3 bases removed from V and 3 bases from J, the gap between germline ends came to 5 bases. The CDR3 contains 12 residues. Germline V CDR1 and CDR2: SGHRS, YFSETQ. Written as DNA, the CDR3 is TGCGCCAGCAGCTATGCTACAGATACGCAGTATTTT. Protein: CASSYATDTQYF.

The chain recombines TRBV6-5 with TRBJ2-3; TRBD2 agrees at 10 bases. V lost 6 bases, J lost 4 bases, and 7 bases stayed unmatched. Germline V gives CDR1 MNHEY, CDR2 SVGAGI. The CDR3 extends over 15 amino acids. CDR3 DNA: TGTGCCAGCAGGGGGAGCGGGGGGGCCCCAGATACGCAGTATTTT. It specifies CASRGSGGAPDTQYF.

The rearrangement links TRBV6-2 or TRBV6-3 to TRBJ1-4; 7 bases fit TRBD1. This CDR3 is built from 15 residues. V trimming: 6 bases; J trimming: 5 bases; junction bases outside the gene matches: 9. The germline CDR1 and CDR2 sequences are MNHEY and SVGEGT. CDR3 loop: CASSRGQAANEKLFF. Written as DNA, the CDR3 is TGTGCCAGCAGCCGAGGACAGGCGGCCAATGAAAAACTGTTTTTT.

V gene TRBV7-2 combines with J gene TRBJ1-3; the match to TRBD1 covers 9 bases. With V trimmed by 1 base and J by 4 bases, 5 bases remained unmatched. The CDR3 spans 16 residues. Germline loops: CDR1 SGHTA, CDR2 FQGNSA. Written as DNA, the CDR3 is TGTGCCAGCAGCTTAGATAGGGGGACAGGGGGAAACACCATATATTTT. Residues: CASSLDRGTGGNTIYF.

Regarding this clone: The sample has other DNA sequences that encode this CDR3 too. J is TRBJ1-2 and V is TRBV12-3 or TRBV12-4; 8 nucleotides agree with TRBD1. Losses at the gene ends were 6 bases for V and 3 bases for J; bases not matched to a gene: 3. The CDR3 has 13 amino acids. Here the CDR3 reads CASSLDRDYGYTF. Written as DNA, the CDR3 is TGTGCCAGCAGCCTGGACAGGGACTATGGCTACACCTTC.

CDR3 amino acids: CASSELTDRVRTDTQYF. The CDR3 nucleotides are TGTGCCAGCAGTGAACTGACAGACCGGGTGCGCACAGATACGCAGTATTTT. The chain carries TRBV6-1 and TRBJ2-3; TRBD1 is a possible D gene (5 bases). V was clipped by 2 bases and J by 1 base, with 16 bases between them. Germline CDR1 is MNHNS and CDR2 is SASEGT. The CDR3 is made up of 17 amino acids.

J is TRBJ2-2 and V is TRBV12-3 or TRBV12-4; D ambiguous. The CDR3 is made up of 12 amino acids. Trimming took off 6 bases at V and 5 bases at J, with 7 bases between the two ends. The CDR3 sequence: CASSIDTGELFF. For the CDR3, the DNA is TGTGCCAGCAGCATTGATACCGGGGAGCTGTTTTTT.

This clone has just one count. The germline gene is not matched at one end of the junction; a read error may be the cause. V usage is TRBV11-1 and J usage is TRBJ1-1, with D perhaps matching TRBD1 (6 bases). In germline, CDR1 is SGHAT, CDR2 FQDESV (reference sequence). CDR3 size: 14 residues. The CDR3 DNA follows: TGTGCCAGCACCTTACAACAGGGGAACACTGAAGCTTTCTTT. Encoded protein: CASTLQQGNTEAFF. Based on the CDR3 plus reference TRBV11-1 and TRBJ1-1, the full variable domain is EAEVAQSPRYKITEKSQAVAFWCDPISGHATLYWYRQILGQGPELLVQFQDESVVDDSQLPKDRFSAERLKGVDSTLKIQPAELGDSAMYLCASTLQQGNTEAFFGQGTRLTVV.

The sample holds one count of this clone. CDR3 region: CARKQDGEQYF. The DNA for the CDR3 is TGTGCCAGAAAACAGGATGGCGAGCAGTACTTC. The rearrangement uses TRBV2 and TRBJ2-7; tentatively, D is TRBD1 (5 bases). Germline-derived CDR1 and CDR2 are SNHLY and FYNNEI. This CDR3 spans 11 amino acids. Trimming left V 9 bases short and J 6 bases short, with 12 bases between.